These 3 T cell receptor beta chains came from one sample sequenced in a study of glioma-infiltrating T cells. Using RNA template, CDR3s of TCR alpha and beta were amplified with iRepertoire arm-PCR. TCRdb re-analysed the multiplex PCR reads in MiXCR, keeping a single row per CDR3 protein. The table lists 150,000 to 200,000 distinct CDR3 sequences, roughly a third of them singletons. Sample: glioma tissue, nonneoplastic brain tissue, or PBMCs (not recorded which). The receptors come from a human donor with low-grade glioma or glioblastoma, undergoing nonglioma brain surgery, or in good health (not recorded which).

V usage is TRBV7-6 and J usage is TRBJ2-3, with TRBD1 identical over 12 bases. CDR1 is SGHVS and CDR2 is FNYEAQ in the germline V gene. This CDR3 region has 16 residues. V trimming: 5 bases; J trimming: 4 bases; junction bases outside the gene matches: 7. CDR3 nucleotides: TGTGCCAGCAGCCCCGGGACAGGGGGCGGGTCAGATACGCAGTATTTT. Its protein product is CASSPGTGGGSDTQYF.

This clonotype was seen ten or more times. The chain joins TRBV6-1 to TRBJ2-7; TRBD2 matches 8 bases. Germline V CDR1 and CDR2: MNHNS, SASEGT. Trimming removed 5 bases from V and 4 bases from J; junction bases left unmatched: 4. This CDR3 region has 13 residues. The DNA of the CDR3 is TGTGCCAGCAGTCCGCCGGGAGGGTACGAGCAGTACTTC. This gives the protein CASSPPGGYEQYF.

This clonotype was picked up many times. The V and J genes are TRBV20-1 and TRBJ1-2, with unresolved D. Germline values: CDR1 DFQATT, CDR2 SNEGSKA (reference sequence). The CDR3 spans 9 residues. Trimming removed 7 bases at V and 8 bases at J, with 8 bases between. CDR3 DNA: TGCAGTGGAAGGGTAGGCTACACCTTC. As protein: CSGRVGYTF.